The 16 T cell receptor beta chains reported below all come from one sample, sequenced in a study of T-cell reconstitution after alpha-beta-depleted transplantation in children. Unique molecular identifiers tagged the TCRbeta library. One entry per CDR3 protein, called by TCRdb with MiXCR from the PCR reads. The sample includes around 450,000 distinct CDR3 sequences, 15% to 20% seen only once; the top ten take approximately 29%. Here the sequenced sample was PBMCs, mostly from graft donor cells, taken 360 days after TCRalphabeta/CD19-depleted stem cell transplant. These receptor sequences come from a boy younger than two who had a stem cell transplant for Wiskott-Aldrich syndrome, so the T cells may come from the graft donor.

This clonotype was found a few times. The chain carries TRBV5-1 and TRBJ2-7, with TRBD2 identical over 8 bases. The CDR3 consists of 17 residues. J lost 1 base, V lost 0 bases, and 9 bases had no gene match. CDR1 SGHRS and CDR2 YFSETQ come from the germline V gene. DNA of the CDR3: TGCGCCAGCAGCTTGGGTCCGTCGGGACTAGTTTCCTACGAGCAGTACTTC. It specifies CASSLGPSGLVSYEQYF.

The chain employs TRBV27 and TRBJ2-3; maybe TRBD2 (6 bases). Germline loops: CDR1 MNHEY, CDR2 SMNVEV (reference sequence). CDR3 length: 14 residues. The V gene lost 2 bases and the J gene lost 9 bases, with 15 bases spanning the gap. CDR3 sequence: CASSLLRGSLTQYF. The CDR3 DNA follows: TGTGCCAGCAGTTTACTTCGGGGGTCCCTCACGCAGTATTTT.

The rearrangement uses TRBV12-3 or TRBV12-4 and TRBJ2-2; possible D gene TRBD1, 6 bases. Trimming cost V 6 bases and J 5 bases, with 22 bases left between them. The CDR3 totals 17 residues. CDR3 protein: CASSHSDRMDWTGELFF. For the CDR3, the DNA is TGTGCCAGCAGCCACTCCGACAGGATGGATTGGACCGGGGAGCTGTTTTTT.

This clonotype occurred many times. The chain has TRBV12-3 or TRBV12-4 and TRBJ2-1; no clear D. The V end was cut by 2 bases, the J end by 0 bases, with 5 bases between. The CDR3 loop spans 14 amino acids. CDR3 nucleotides: TGTGCCAGCAGTTTAAGCAGCTCCTACAATGAGCAGTTCTTC. Its protein product is CASSLSSSYNEQFF.

The chain couples TRBV11-1 to TRBJ2-7; 9 positions agree with TRBD1. CDR3 size: 18 residues. The germline gives CDR1 SGHAT, CDR2 FQDESV (reference sequence). V shed 3 bases, J shed 2 bases, and the junction held 14 bases outside the gene matches. As DNA, the CDR3 is TGTGCCAGCAGCTTGTGGACAGGGGCAAGGGAAAAGACCTACGAGCAGTACTTC. Its protein is CASSLWTGAREKTYEQYF. Variable domain in full (rest from reference TRBV11-1 and TRBJ2-7): EAEVAQSPRYKITEKSQAVAFWCDPISGHATLYWYRQILGQGPELLVQFQDESVVDDSQLPKDRFSAERLKGVDSTLKIQPAELGDSAMYLCASSLWTGAREKTYEQYFGPGTRLTVT.

The rearrangement links TRBV6-2 or TRBV6-3 to TRBJ2-5; D may be TRBD1 (6 bases). The CDR3 runs 15 residues. V shed 11 bases and J shed 2 bases, with 21 bases lying between them. Germline V gene data show CDR1 as MNHEY and CDR2 as SVGEGT. CDR3 loop: CAAGRAGTLQETQYF. The CDR3 DNA sequence: TGTGCCGCAGGTAGGGCCGGGACACTACAAGAGACCCAGTACTTC.

The chain uses TRBV30 and TRBJ2-7; a possible D gene is TRBD1 (6 bases). This CDR3 comprises 12 residues. Trimming stripped 6 bases from V and 4 bases from J, with 13 bases between. Germline V gene data show CDR1 as GTSNPN and CDR2 as SVGIG (reference sequence). CDR3 amino acids: CACMTGSYEQYF. DNA for the CDR3: TGTGCCTGTATGACAGGCTCTTACGAGCAGTACTTC.

The V call is TRBV29-1, the J call TRBJ2-5, with 9 bases lining up with TRBD1. The germline CDR1 and CDR2 sequences are SQVTM and ANQGSEA. This CDR3 is built from 14 residues. V trimming: 7 bases; J trimming: 5 bases; junction bases outside the gene matches: 11. The CDR3: CSAKTGGFIETQYF. The CDR3 coding sequence is TGCAGCGCCAAGACAGGGGGGTTCATCGAGACCCAGTACTTC.

This clonotype was observed a few times. The chain joins TRBV5-6 to TRBJ2-1; 15 nucleotides line up with TRBD2. The CDR3 spans 16 residues. The germline V gene encodes CDR1 SGHDT and CDR2 YYEEEE. V shed 2 bases, J shed 4 bases, and the junction held 1 base outside the gene matches. Here the CDR3 reads CASSFGTSGRYNEQFF. The CDR3 nucleotides read TGTGCCAGCAGCTTCGGGACTAGCGGGAGGTACAATGAGCAGTTCTTC. Complete variable domain (other parts from reference TRBV5-6 and TRBJ2-1): DAGVTQSPTHLIKTRGQQVTLRCSPKSGHDTVSWYQQALGQGPQFIFQYYEEEERQRGNFPDRFSGHQFPNYSSELNVNALLLGDSALYLCASSFGTSGRYNEQFFGPGTRLTVL.

This clonotype was counted a few times. The genes are TRBV25-1 and TRBJ2-7; the D gene is possibly TRBD1 (5 bases). Germline V gene data show CDR1 as MGHDK and CDR2 as SYGVNS. V was trimmed by 5 bases and J by 3 bases, leaving 17 bases between them. The CDR3 length is 15 residues. Written as DNA, the CDR3 is TGTGCCAGCAGTCCCCGAAGACAGCTTTTCTACGAGCAGTACTTC. Protein sequence: CASSPRRQLFYEQYF.

In its sample, this clonotype was seen a few times. The genes are TRBV7-9 and TRBJ2-1; TRBD1 might be the D (5 bases). Germline assignment: CDR1 SEHNR and CDR2 FQNEAQ (reference sequence). V shed 5 bases and J shed 3 bases, with 14 bases lying between them. The CDR3 runs to 15 residues. CDR3 in amino acids: CASSPISGYYNEQFF. The CDR3 DNA reads as TGTGCCAGCAGCCCAATCTCAGGGTACTACAATGAGCAGTTCTTC.

The chain couples TRBV12-3 or TRBV12-4 to TRBJ2-5, with unresolved D. This CDR3 has 13 amino acids. V lost 7 bases and J lost 2, with 11 bases in between. In DNA form, the CDR3 reads TGTGCCAGCAAGTCCGGCCTGCAAGAGACCCAGTACTTC. This gives the protein CASKSGLQETQYF.

The chain is built from TRBV20-1 and TRBJ2-5; no reliable D call. The germline CDR1 and CDR2 sequences are DFQATT and SNEGSKA (reference sequence). The CDR3 runs 13 residues. V lost 6 bases, J lost 5 bases, and 16 bases lay in between. The CDR3 is CSATNVVGETQYF. The CDR3 DNA follows: TGCAGTGCAACTAATGTGGTGGGCGAGACCCAGTACTTC.

In its sample, this clonotype was seen a few times. The chain uses TRBV28 and TRBJ2-2; 7 bases fit TRBD2. J was trimmed by 2 bases and V by 10 bases; bases with no gene match: 7. The CDR3 runs 14 residues. The germline CDR1 and CDR2 sequences are MDHEN and SYDVKM. CDR3 coding DNA: TGTGCCATCAGGACTAGTCTTAACACCGGGGAGCTGTTTTTT. Residues: CAIRTSLNTGELFF.

The V and J genes are TRBV14 and TRBJ2-1; no reliable D call. The CDR3 runs 15 residues. V lost 3 bases and J lost 0, with 9 bases in between. CDR1 and CDR2 (germline): SGHDN, FVKESK. In DNA, the CDR3 is TGTGCCAGCAGCCATCTTTGGAGCTCCTACAATGAGCAGTTCTTC. Translating it yields CASSHLWSSYNEQFF.

This clonotype was seen only a few times. This chain connects TRBV7-2 to TRBJ2-7; D call uncertain. Germline V CDR1 and CDR2: SGHTA, FQGNSA. The CDR3 has 13 amino acids. V lost 5 bases, J lost 4 bases, and 12 bases lay in between. The CDR3 reads CASSPRAYYEQYF. The CDR3 DNA is TGTGCCAGCAGCCCACGGGCTTATTACGAGCAGTACTTC.